Below are 17 T cell receptor beta chains sequenced from a single sample in a study of cytomegalovirus exposure and HLA in healthy donors. The PCR ran on 60 Vbeta and 13 Jbeta primers. This table comes from immunoSEQ multiplex PCR, and its TCRdb copy is limited to in-frame clones, with some not included. The table records some 120,000 clones, about three quarters of them present only once. Sequences were obtained from PBMCs. These receptors all come from a human donor in good health.

The rearrangement joins TRBV23-1 to TRBJ2-2, with D possibly matching TRBD1 (5 bases). TRBV23-1 is designated an ORF whose function remains uncertain. CDR3 length: 13 residues. V was shortened by 8 bases and J by 6 bases, with 13 bases between the two germline ends. This CDR3 reads CASRQGTPGELFF. The CDR3, as DNA: TGCGCCAGCCGGCAGGGAACGCCCGGGGAGCTGTTTTTT.

This clone was detected a few times. The chain has TRBV12-5 and TRBJ1-1, with 7 positions matching TRBD1. Germline loops: CDR1 LGHNT, CDR2 FRNRAP. The CDR3 length is 12 residues. CDR3 residues: CAPQGESTEAFF. The CDR3 nucleotides read TGTGCCCCGCAGGGGGAATCCACTGAAGCTTTCTTT.

Of note for this clone: Other nucleotide sequences in the sample specify the same CDR3. This chain connects TRBV5-6 to TRBJ1-1; TRBD1 might be the D (6 bases). The CDR3 has 14 residues. Per germline, CDR1 SGHDT and CDR2 YYEEEE. V lost 3 bases and J 1 base, leaving 10 bases between the germline ends. CDR3 nucleotides: TGTGCCAGCAGCTCACTGGGGGCGAACACTGAAGCTTTCTTT. Its protein is CASSSLGANTEAFF.

V is TRBV14 and J is TRBJ1-6; 7 bases align to TRBD1. The CDR3 loop spans 13 amino acids. Germline lookup yields CDR1 SGHDN and CDR2 FVKESK. J gave up 9 bases and V 4 bases, and 3 bases lay outside the gene matches. In nucleotides, the CDR3 is TGTGCCAGCAGCCCCCGGGACAGTTCACCCCTCCACTTT. Protein: CASSPRDSSPLHF.

This chain joins TRBV28 and TRBJ1-1; D possibly corresponds to TRBD1 (5 bases). CDR1 and CDR2 from the germline V gene are MDHEN and SYDVKM. The CDR3 contains 14 residues. V was shortened by 4 bases and J by 1 base, with 10 bases between the two germline ends. The DNA for the CDR3 is TGTGCCAGCAGTTCCCGACAGAAGAACACTGAAGCTTTCTTT. Protein product: CASSSRQKNTEAFF.

CDR3 protein: CASSTAKGREKLFF. In DNA, the CDR3 is TGTGCCAGCAGTACGGCGAAGGGGCGGGAAAAACTGTTTTTT. The genes are TRBV7-9 and TRBJ1-4, with a possible D match to TRBD1 (5 bases). V was cut by 6 bases and J by 8 bases, with 16 bases left in between. The germline V gene encodes CDR1 SEHNR and CDR2 FQNEAQ (reference sequence). CDR3 length: 14 residues.

The chain carries TRBV5-1 and TRBJ1-6; a possible D gene is TRBD1 (5 bases). This CDR3 region has 13 residues. The germline V gene has CDR1 SGHRS and CDR2 YFSETQ. Trimming took 4 bases from V and 8 from J, leaving 10 bases between them. The CDR3 protein is CASSVDNDSPLHF. The CDR3 nucleotides are TGCGCCAGCAGCGTGGACAACGATTCACCCCTCCACTTT.

The chain employs TRBV6-5 and TRBJ2-7; D is unclear. Germline loops: CDR1 MNHEY, CDR2 SVGAGI. V lost 0 bases, J lost 3 bases, and 15 bases lay in between. The CDR3 runs to 16 residues. The CDR3 loop is CASSYSHDLGVYEQYF. In DNA form, the CDR3 reads TGTGCCAGCAGTTACTCACACGACCTAGGAGTCTACGAGCAGTACTTC.

The chain couples TRBV7-2 to TRBJ2-1, with 8 bases identical to TRBD1. The CDR3 consists of 16 residues. Trimming at V came to 6 bases and at J to 8 bases, leaving 15 bases not matched to a gene. Germline CDR1 reads SGHTA; CDR2 reads FQGNSA. CDR3 nucleotide sequence: TGTGCCAGCAGATGGGCAGGGGGCGCAGGCCTCGATGAGCAGTTCTTC. This codes for CASRWAGGAGLDEQFF.

This chain links TRBV7-9 with TRBJ2-2; TRBD2 is a possible D gene (6 bases). The germline V gene has CDR1 SEHNR and CDR2 FQNEAQ (reference sequence). V dropped 5 bases and J dropped 5 bases, with 15 bases sitting between them. The CDR3 length is 15 residues. DNA of the CDR3: TGTGCCAGCAGCGCCACCGGGACTTTAACCGGGGAGCTGTTTTTT. It is translated as CASSATGTLTGELFF. Complete variable domain (other parts from reference TRBV7-9 and TRBJ2-2): DTGVSQNPRHKITKRGQNVTFRCDPISEHNRLYWYRQTLGQGPEFLTYFQNEAQLEKSRLLSDRFSAERPKGSFSTLEIQRTEQGDSAMYLCASSATGTLTGELFFGEGSRLTVL.

As DNA, the CDR3 is TGTGCCAGTCGTCCGGGGATATCTAAGTCTGGCTACACCTTC. Its protein product is CASRPGISKSGYTF. The V call is TRBV14, the J call TRBJ1-2; D not resolved. V was pared by 9 bases and J by 7 bases, with 21 bases between. The germline V gene has CDR1 SGHDN and CDR2 FVKESK. This CDR3 is built from 14 residues.

This clone appeared a single time. The rearrangement links TRBV27 to TRBJ1-1, with D possibly matching TRBD1 (6 bases). The germline V gene has CDR1 MNHEY and CDR2 SMNVEV (reference sequence). The CDR3 runs 15 residues. V lost 5 bases to trimming and J lost 0 bases, with 13 bases between them. The CDR3, as DNA: TGTGCCAGCAGTCTAGGACAGCTTATGAACACTGAAGCTTTCTTT. Protein: CASSLGQLMNTEAFF.

This sequence joins TRBV4-1 and TRBJ1-1, with TRBD1 as a possible D gene (5 bases). Trimming pared 2 bases from V and 3 bases from J, leaving 25 bases between. The CDR3 sequence is 19 residues long. Germline values: CDR1 MGHRA, CDR2 YSYEKL. The CDR3: CASSQSSGRAKRTDTEAFF. CDR3 DNA sequence: TGCGCCAGCAGCCAAAGTTCGGGCAGGGCGAAAAGGACGGACACTGAAGCTTTCTTT.

The chain couples TRBV19 to TRBJ2-7; D uncertain. In germline, CDR1 is LNHDA, CDR2 SQIVND (reference sequence). The CDR3 totals 12 residues. Trimming left V 5 bases short and J 5 bases short, with 10 bases between. CDR3 in amino acids: CASSAPVDEQYF. The CDR3 nucleotides are TGTGCCAGTAGTGCCCCGGTTGACGAGCAGTACTTC.

The chain is built from TRBV6-6 and TRBJ1-4, with a tentative D call TRBD1 (6 bases). Per germline, CDR1 MNHNY and CDR2 SVGAGI (reference sequence). Trimming left V 5 bases short and J 2 bases short, with 15 bases between. This CDR3 comprises 16 residues. As DNA, the CDR3 is TGTGCCAGCAGTCTAACAGGGTGGTCGACTAATGAAAAACTGTTTTTT. Residues: CASSLTGWSTNEKLFF.

The chain employs TRBV27 and TRBJ1-2; 7 bases line up with TRBD1. From germline, CDR1 is MNHEY and CDR2 SMNVEV (reference sequence). Losses at the gene ends were 8 bases for V and 4 bases for J; bases not matched to a gene: 4. This CDR3 has 12 residues. The CDR3 is CASWTGAYGYTF. CDR3 DNA: TGTGCCAGCTGGACAGGCGCCTATGGCTACACCTTC.

The sample holds one count of this clone. The chain joins TRBV28 to TRBJ1-5; TRBD1 matches 8 bases. The CDR3 has 15 residues. The trim removed 10 bases at V and 7 bases at J, leaving 15 bases unmatched. Per germline, CDR1 MDHEN and CDR2 SYDVKM. CDR3 sequence: CATKPGQGAGQPQHF. The CDR3 DNA sequence: TGTGCCACCAAGCCTGGGCAGGGGGCGGGACAGCCCCAGCATTTT. The entire variable domain, with the rest obtained from reference TRBV28 and TRBJ1-5, is as follows: DVKVTQSSRYLVKRTGEKVFLECVQDMDHENMFWYRQDPGLGLRLIYFSYDVKMKEKGDIPEGYSVSREKKERFSLILESASTNQTSMYLCATKPGQGAGQPQHFGDGTRLSIL.